These T cell receptor beta chains were read from a single sample in a study of blood T cell repertoires in COVID-19. TCRdb's copy holds only in-frame clones and misses some; the assay was immunoSEQ multiplex PCR. This sample has about 88,000 clones, with around 90% found just once. Sequences were obtained from peripheral blood. Receptors were obtained from a male donor with acute or convalescent COVID-19. The conserved cysteine and the conserved F or W are not part of the CDR3 here.

cdr3_aa v_call
ATSRGGQGFYEQY TRBV15
ASSEGQGPEQY TRBV5-1
ATSPGRGSNQPQH TRBV24-1
ASRQEGNTEAF TRBV6-5
ASSPGSGDNEQF TRBV18
ASSEFSSYNEQF TRBV2
ASSPRGSNYGYT TRBV5-6
ASSLGSGTNEKLF TRBV5-1
ASSKGTGGFQPQH TRBV19
ASSLGGMSTEAF TRBV5-1
ASGRQGINYGYT TRBV19
ATSSQGTGAGELF TRBV15
ASSQIGRGRGTDTQY TRBV3-1/TRBV3-2
ASSVSQDNSPLH TRBV9
ASSQVRTGPHEQY TRBV4-1
ASSFDRGSNQPQH TRBV7-8
ASSLAFGTTGHPREQY TRBV7-9
ASSLAPGGHLMGTGELF TRBV7-2
ASSTNRALNTEAF TRBV19
ASSLRGHGNEQF TRBV11-3
ASSFGGQTDTQY TRBV7-9
ASSPAGSSGNTIY TRBV6-6
ASSDGTSGGISYNEQF TRBV25-1
ASSPGTGFGEQY TRBV6-6